This T cell receptor (beta chain) is from a study of blood T cell repertoires in COVID-19. Study background: There were acute and convalescent COVID-19 samples, and they came from the United States, Italy and Spain. The cDNA or gDNA used as material had been derived from T cells, B-cell-depleted T cells, or PBMCs.

The authors' processing: Researchers report that nucleated cell counts were estimated from reference gene primer amplification. The method was immunoSEQ multiplex PCR; TCRdb's version includes in-frame clones alone and lacks a portion of them. The V and J calls and clone size are taken from that table; D and trimming were inferred from the DNA. Among a few hundred thousand clones, around 81% were seen once, and the ten largest hold roughly 1.9%. This sequence originates from a man between 25 and 39 years old who had recovered from COVID-19. Sequenced input: peripheral blood.

In DNA form, the CDR3 reads TGCGCCAGCAGCCAAGGACCCGGGGGGATCACAGATACGCAGTATTTT. Amino acid sequence: CASSQGPGGITDTQYF. V gene TRBV4-1 combines with J gene TRBJ2-3; 7 bases are a match to TRBD2. CDR1 is MGHRA, CDR2 YSYEKL, per germline. This CDR3 is built from 16 residues. Trimming cost V 1 base and J 2 bases; bases outside gene matches: 6.